This T cell receptor beta chain was found in a study of OX40 agonist ivuxolimab in advanced cancers. Overall study: Dose-escalation cases comprised hepatocellular carcinoma, melanoma, renal cell or head and neck cancer. Participants averaged approximately 65 years of age (range about 23 to 80) and were 75% to 90% male. Partial responses were achieved by three patients, of whom one had hepatocellular carcinoma and two had cutaneous melanoma. Study findings and constraints: The study found that CD8+ T cells averaged more expanded clones than CD4+.

Repertoires were generated with immunoSEQ multiplex PCR, while TCRdb's copy carries only in-frame clones and drops some. The sample comprises roughly 40,000 clones, 85% to 95% of which are singletons, and around 15% rests with the top ten. On this clone: Its specificity is unknown.

The receptor was isolated from an adult with an advanced solid tumor such as melanoma, head and neck, liver or kidney cancer. The sequenced sample was CD4+ or CD8+ T cells sorted from blood, obtained in a trial of the OX40 agonist ivuxolimab.

CDR3 nucleotides: TGTGCCAGCAGCCCAATGGCGACTAGCGGCAATACAGATACGCAGTATTTT. Encoded protein: CASSPMATSGNTDTQYF. The J gene is TRBJ2-3, the V gene TRBV28, with 9 bases aligning to TRBD2. Germline V lookup: CDR1 MDHEN, CDR2 SYDVKM. The V gene end was trimmed by 6 bases and the J gene end by 3 bases; junction bases not matched to a gene: 13. There are 17 residues in the CDR3.